This TCR beta chain was found in a study of blood T cell repertoires in COVID-19. Study in general: PBMCs, B-cell-depleted T cells, or T cells provided the cDNA or gDNA that made up the material.

The CDR3 extends over 14 amino acids. CDR1 and CDR2 from the germline V gene are MNHEY and SVGAGI. J was trimmed by 7 bases and V by 6 bases; bases with no gene match: 10. Repertoires were generated with immunoSEQ multiplex PCR, while TCRdb's copy carries only in-frame clones and drops some. Of more than 85,000 clones detected, roughly 84% appear once; the ten largest clones hold around 3%. This receptor was identified in a woman over 75 with acute or convalescent COVID-19. The gene calls are TRBV6-5 and TRBJ2-7; 9 bases align to TRBD1. Sequencing input: peripheral blood. CDR3 protein: CASRPGQGLREQYF. In DNA form, the CDR3 reads TGTGCCAGCAGACCGGGACAGGGTCTTAGAGAGCAGTACTTC.